This entry lists 5 T cell receptor beta chains sequenced from one sample in a study of blood T cell repertoires in COVID-19 (TCRdb year 2020). Library preparation was by the immunoSEQ multiplex PCR assay. Here the immuneACCESS table is served through TCRdb, limited to in-frame sequences with V and J called. Missing clones are a known gap in these copies; in checked studies unresolved V genes cover under half, and the rest lacks a known reason. For this sample the table gives around 200,000 clones, of which 80% were detected only once. The top ten constitute roughly 6% of the sample. The sample taken for sequencing was peripheral blood. Receptors were obtained from a woman in her seventies with acute or convalescent COVID-19.

The V and J genes are TRBV5-4 and TRBJ2-5; 12 positions agree with TRBD2. V was clipped by 0 bases and J by 4 bases; unmatched bases: 7. Looked up from germline, CDR1 is SGHNT and CDR2 is YYREEE (reference sequence). This CDR3 has 17 amino acids. CDR3 sequence: CASSLAASGREVETQYF. CDR3 nucleotides: TGTGCCAGCAGCTTGGCGGCTAGCGGGAGGGAGGTAGAGACCCAGTACTTC.

The rearrangement links TRBV27 to TRBJ2-3; TRBD1 agrees at 7 bases. Germline V gene lookup returns CDR1 MNHEY and CDR2 SMNVEV (reference sequence). V shed 2 bases and J 8 bases; nucleotides not matched to a gene: 13. The CDR3 extends over 16 amino acids. Here the CDR3 reads CASSLGTGVAYSTQYF. As DNA, the CDR3 is TGTGCCAGCAGTTTAGGCACAGGGGTTGCATATAGTACGCAGTATTTT.

The V and J genes are TRBV18 and TRBJ1-5, with a tentative D call TRBD1 (5 bases). Germline CDR1 and CDR2: KGHSH and LQKENI. V was trimmed by 0 bases and J by 5 bases, leaving 11 bases between them. This CDR3 spans 15 amino acids. Written as DNA, the CDR3 is TGTGCCAGCTCACCACCCGGGGGAGGGGATCAGCCCCAGCATTTT. Its translation is CASSPPGGGDQPQHF. The complete variable domain, with remaining parts taken from reference TRBV18 and TRBJ1-5, reads NAGVMQNPRHLVRRRGQEARLRCSPMKGHSHVYWYRQLPEEGLKFMVYLQKENIIDESGMPKERFSAEFPKEGPSILRIQQVVRGDSAAYFCASSPPGGGDQPQHFGDGTRLSIL.

V is TRBV11-3 and J is TRBJ2-3; 15 nucleotides agree with TRBD2. Germline CDR1 and CDR2: SGHNT and YENEEA. J lost 4 bases, V lost 4 bases, and 3 bases had no gene match. CDR3 length: 16 residues. CDR3 bases: TGTGCCAGCAGCTCTAGGACTAGCGGGAGGGCAGATACGCAGTATTTT. It specifies CASSSRTSGRADTQYF.

The chain recombines TRBV11-2 with TRBJ2-2, with D possibly being TRBD1 (5 bases). V gave up 5 bases and J gave up 4 bases, with 11 bases separating them. The CDR3 runs 14 residues. The germline V gene encodes CDR1 SGHAT and CDR2 FQNNGV. The DNA for the CDR3 is TGTGCCAGCAGCCTCCGACAGTTCACCGGGGAGCTGTTTTTT. The encoded protein is CASSLRQFTGELFF.